This note documents a single T cell receptor (beta chain) sequence. TCRdb's copy holds only in-frame clones and misses some; the assay was immunoSEQ multiplex PCR. The sample includes 230,000 or so clones, 84% of them seen just once. The entry originates in a study of blood T cell repertoires in COVID-19. V was trimmed by 5 bases and J by 5 bases, leaving 18 bases between them. Germline CDR1 MNHEY, CDR2 SVGEGT. The CDR3 is 15 residues long. This TCR came from a man aged 35-49 years who had recovered from COVID-19. The source material was peripheral blood. This rearrangement joins TRBV6-2 or TRBV6-3 to TRBJ1-2; D perhaps matches TRBD1 (6 bases). This CDR3 reads CASSLPPGTNYGYTF. CDR3 in DNA: TGTGCCAGCAGTCTACCTCCTGGGACAAATTATGGCTACACCTTC.